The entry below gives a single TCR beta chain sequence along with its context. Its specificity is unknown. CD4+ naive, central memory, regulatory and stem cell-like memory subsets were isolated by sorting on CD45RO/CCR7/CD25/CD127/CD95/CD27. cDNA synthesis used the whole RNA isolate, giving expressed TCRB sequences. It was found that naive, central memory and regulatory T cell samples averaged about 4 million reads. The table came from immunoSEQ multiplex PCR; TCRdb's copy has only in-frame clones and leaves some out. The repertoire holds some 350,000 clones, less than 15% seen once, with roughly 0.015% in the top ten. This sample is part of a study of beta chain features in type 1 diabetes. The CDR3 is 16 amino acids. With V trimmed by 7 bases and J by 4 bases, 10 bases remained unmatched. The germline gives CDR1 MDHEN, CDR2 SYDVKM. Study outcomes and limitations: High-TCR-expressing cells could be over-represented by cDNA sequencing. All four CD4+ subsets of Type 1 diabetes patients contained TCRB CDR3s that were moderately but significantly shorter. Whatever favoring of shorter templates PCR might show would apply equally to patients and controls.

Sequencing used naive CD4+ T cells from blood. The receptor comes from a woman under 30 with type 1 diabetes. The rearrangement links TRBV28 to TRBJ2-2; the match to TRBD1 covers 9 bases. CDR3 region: CASTSTGQGLTGELFF. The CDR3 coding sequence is TGTGCCAGCACCAGTACGGGACAGGGCCTCACCGGGGAGCTGTTTTTT.